A selection of T cell receptor beta chains follows, all from one sample in a study of CD8 T cells in ankylosing spondylitis. TCRdb processed the 5' RACE reads anew with MiXCR; each CDR3 protein has one entry. The table records under 250,000 distinct CDR3 sequences, about 10% of them present only once. The sample taken for sequencing was blood, either unsorted or a sorted T cell fraction (not recorded which). The receptors were sampled from a male donor with ankylosing spondylitis or in good health (not recorded which). The CDR3 runs from the conserved cysteine through the conserved F or W. Fields, in order: J gene, clone size, V gene, D gene, CDR3 protein, CDR3 DNA. The D gene is left open where the match is weak. Only part of the rows carry a size: once, few, many, or a class if the clone is expanded.

J gene: TRBJ2-7; clone size: many; V gene: TRBV3-1; D gene: -; CDR3 protein: CASSQPSKRVYEQYF; CDR3 DNA: TGTGCCAGCAGCCAACCTTCGAAGCGAGTATACGAGCAGTACTTC
J gene: TRBJ2-1; clone size: many; V gene: TRBV29-1; D gene: -; CDR3 protein: CSVEVARDEHNEQFF; CDR3 DNA: TGCAGCGTTGAAGTGGCGCGGGACGAGCACAATGAGCAGTTCTTC
J gene: TRBJ1-6; clone size: once; V gene: TRBV12-3/TRBV12-4; D gene: -; CDR3 protein: CASSSVQGTGSPLHF; CDR3 DNA: TGTGCCAGTAGTTCCGTACAGGGCACTGGTTCACCCCTCCACTTT
J gene: TRBJ2-1; clone size: many; V gene: TRBV4-1; D gene: TRBD2; CDR3 protein: CASSQGAGGDYLPDEQFF; CDR3 DNA: TGCGCCAGCAGCCAAGGAGCGGGGGGTGATTACCTACCCGATGAGCAGTTCTTC
J gene: TRBJ1-5; clone size: many; V gene: TRBV5-1; D gene: -; CDR3 protein: CASGEIVGQPQHF; CDR3 DNA: TGCGCCAGCGGGGAGATAGTAGGTCAGCCCCAGCATTTT
J gene: TRBJ2-5; clone size: -; V gene: TRBV18; D gene: -; CDR3 protein: CASSPFQQETQYF; CDR3 DNA: TGTGCCAGCTCACCATTCCAGCAAGAGACCCAGTACTTC
J gene: TRBJ2-2; clone size: many; V gene: TRBV6-1; D gene: TRBD1; CDR3 protein: CASSGTGVSGELFF; CDR3 DNA: TGTGCCAGCAGTGGAACAGGGGTTTCCGGGGAGCTGTTTTTT
J gene: TRBJ2-6; clone size: many; V gene: TRBV5-1; D gene: -; CDR3 protein: CASSFATSPGANVLTF; CDR3 DNA: TGCGCCAGCAGCTTCGCGACTTCGCCTGGGGCCAACGTCCTGACTTTC
J gene: TRBJ1-4; clone size: many; V gene: TRBV12-3/TRBV12-4; D gene: -; CDR3 protein: CASSLSRANEKLFF; CDR3 DNA: TGTGCCAGCAGTTTAAGCAGAGCTAATGAAAAACTGTTTTTT
J gene: TRBJ2-3; clone size: -; V gene: TRBV5-6; D gene: -; CDR3 protein: CASSLAGRWSDTQYF; CDR3 DNA: TGTGCCAGCAGCTTGGCCGGCCGCTGGTCAGATACGCAGTATTTT
J gene: TRBJ2-6; clone size: -; V gene: TRBV2; D gene: TRBD1; CDR3 protein: CASSRDRSSSGANVLTF; CDR3 DNA: TGTGCCAGCAGTCGGGACAGGAGTAGCTCTGGGGCCAACGTCCTGACTTTC
J gene: TRBJ1-2; clone size: many; V gene: TRBV6-5; D gene: -; CDR3 protein: CASSYRDIGGYTF; CDR3 DNA: TGTGCCAGCAGTTACCGGGACATAGGGGGCTACACCTTC
J gene: TRBJ2-3; clone size: many; V gene: TRBV5-1; D gene: TRBD2; CDR3 protein: CASSRGLAESTDTQYF; CDR3 DNA: TGCGCCAGCAGCAGGGGACTAGCGGAAAGCACAGATACGCAGTATTTT
J gene: TRBJ1-2; clone size: few; V gene: TRBV27; D gene: -; CDR3 protein: CASRPTAADYGYTF; CDR3 DNA: TGTGCCAGCAGACCTACCGCCGCGGACTATGGCTACACCTTC
J gene: TRBJ1-2; clone size: many; V gene: TRBV5-1; D gene: -; CDR3 protein: CASSISGPYGYTF; CDR3 DNA: TGCGCCAGCAGCATATCAGGGCCCTATGGCTACACCTTC
J gene: TRBJ2-5; clone size: -; V gene: TRBV20-1; D gene: -; CDR3 protein: CSASRAESQYF; CDR3 DNA: TGCAGTGCAAGCCGGGCGGAGTCCCAGTACTTC
J gene: TRBJ1-5; clone size: -; V gene: TRBV7-9; D gene: -; CDR3 protein: CASSLTPEAGEVQPQHF; CDR3 DNA: TGTGCCAGCAGCTTAACCCCTGAGGCAGGGGAGGTTCAGCCCCAGCATTTT
J gene: TRBJ2-7; clone size: many; V gene: TRBV27; D gene: -; CDR3 protein: CASSFYITTYEQYF; CDR3 DNA: TGTGCCAGCAGTTTTTATATCACCACCTACGAGCAGTACTTC
J gene: TRBJ1-3; clone size: many; V gene: TRBV20-1; D gene: -; CDR3 protein: CSARRGGALGHSGNTIYF; CDR3 DNA: TGCAGTGCTAGACGGGGAGGGGCACTGGGCCACTCTGGAAACACCATATATTTT
J gene: TRBJ1-5; clone size: many; V gene: TRBV12-3/TRBV12-4; D gene: TRBD1; CDR3 protein: CASSYGQGNQPQHF; CDR3 DNA: TGTGCCAGCAGTTACGGACAGGGGAATCAGCCCCAGCATTTT
J gene: TRBJ1-5; clone size: -; V gene: TRBV18; D gene: -; CDR3 protein: CASSPRQVYWGNQPQHF; CDR3 DNA: TGTGCCAGCTCACCTCGGCAGGTATATTGGGGCAATCAGCCCCAGCATTTT
J gene: TRBJ2-3; clone size: few; V gene: TRBV3-1; D gene: -; CDR3 protein: CASGGARSTDTQYF; CDR3 DNA: TGTGCCAGCGGAGGAGCGCGTAGCACAGATACGCAGTATTTT
J gene: TRBJ1-2; clone size: many; V gene: TRBV12-3/TRBV12-4; D gene: TRBD1; CDR3 protein: CASSLGQGIGGYTF; CDR3 DNA: TGTGCCAGCAGTTTAGGACAGGGCATTGGTGGCTACACCTTC
J gene: TRBJ1-5; clone size: many; V gene: TRBV20-1; D gene: TRBD1; CDR3 protein: CSARDGTAYSNQPQHF; CDR3 DNA: TGCAGTGCTAGAGACGGGACAGCTTATAGCAATCAGCCCCAGCATTTT
J gene: TRBJ2-3; clone size: many; V gene: TRBV2; D gene: -; CDR3 protein: CASSERRGRTDTQYF; CDR3 DNA: TGTGCCAGCAGTGAAAGACGGGGACGCACAGATACGCAGTATTTT
J gene: TRBJ1-6; clone size: many; V gene: TRBV6-5; D gene: -; CDR3 protein: CASSNTGYQSDSPLHF; CDR3 DNA: TGTGCCAGCAGTAACACAGGGTATCAGTCCGATTCACCCCTCCACTTT
J gene: TRBJ2-7; clone size: many; V gene: TRBV12-3/TRBV12-4; D gene: TRBD2; CDR3 protein: CASSPFSGSSYEQYF; CDR3 DNA: TGTGCCAGCAGTCCCTTTAGCGGGAGCTCCTACGAGCAGTACTTC
J gene: TRBJ2-1; clone size: many; V gene: TRBV10-3; D gene: TRBD2; CDR3 protein: CAITPSSGRANEQFF; CDR3 DNA: TGTGCCATCACCCCTTCCAGCGGGAGGGCGAATGAGCAGTTCTTC
J gene: TRBJ2-7; clone size: many; V gene: TRBV7-9; D gene: -; CDR3 protein: CASDLAGIVYEQYF; CDR3 DNA: TGTGCCAGCGACCTGGCGGGGATAGTCTACGAGCAGTACTTC
J gene: TRBJ1-2; clone size: few; V gene: TRBV19; D gene: TRBD1; CDR3 protein: CASSNRDSPYGYTF; CDR3 DNA: TGTGCCAGTAGTAACCGGGACAGCCCCTATGGCTACACCTTC
J gene: TRBJ2-5; clone size: many; V gene: TRBV3-1; D gene: -; CDR3 protein: CASSQDLRQKYF; CDR3 DNA: TGTGCCAGCAGCCAAGATTTGAGACAGAAGTACTTC
J gene: TRBJ1-1; clone size: many; V gene: TRBV30; D gene: -; CDR3 protein: CAWSAIAQGEAFF; CDR3 DNA: TGTGCCTGGAGTGCAATTGCCCAAGGGGAAGCTTTCTTT
J gene: TRBJ2-7; clone size: many; V gene: TRBV29-1; D gene: -; CDR3 protein: CSVEANTYEQYF; CDR3 DNA: TGCAGCGTTGAAGCCAACACCTACGAGCAGTACTTC
J gene: TRBJ2-7; clone size: many; V gene: TRBV3-1; D gene: TRBD1; CDR3 protein: CASSLWGQRYEQYF; CDR3 DNA: TGTGCCAGCAGCCTATGGGGACAGAGGTACGAGCAGTACTTC
J gene: TRBJ2-7; clone size: many; V gene: TRBV12-3/TRBV12-4; D gene: TRBD2; CDR3 protein: CASSSWTSGTTYEQYF; CDR3 DNA: TGTGCCAGCAGTTCCTGGACTAGCGGGACGACCTACGAGCAGTACTTC
J gene: TRBJ2-1; clone size: -; V gene: TRBV5-4; D gene: -; CDR3 protein: CASSLGSATDEQFF; CDR3 DNA: TGTGCCAGCAGCTTGGGTAGCGCGACGGATGAGCAGTTCTTC
J gene: TRBJ2-3; clone size: few; V gene: TRBV11-2; D gene: TRBD2; CDR3 protein: CASTLSTSADTQYF; CDR3 DNA: TGTGCCAGCACTCTATCCACTAGCGCAGATACGCAGTATTTT
J gene: TRBJ2-2; clone size: -; V gene: TRBV27; D gene: -; CDR3 protein: CASSLHFSTGELFF; CDR3 DNA: TGTGCCAGCAGTTTGCACTTTTCAACCGGGGAGCTGTTTTTT
J gene: TRBJ2-7; clone size: -; V gene: TRBV12-3/TRBV12-4; D gene: TRBD2; CDR3 protein: CASRSTLAGARYEQYF; CDR3 DNA: TGTGCCAGCAGATCAACTTTAGCGGGAGCTAGGTACGAGCAGTACTTC
J gene: TRBJ2-7; clone size: many; V gene: TRBV4-1; D gene: -; CDR3 protein: CASSQVWDRMYEQYF; CDR3 DNA: TGCGCCAGCAGCCAGGTCTGGGACCGCATGTACGAGCAGTACTTC
J gene: TRBJ1-5; clone size: few; V gene: TRBV4-2; D gene: -; CDR3 protein: CASSLQGRQGQLNQPQHF; CDR3 DNA: TGTGCCAGCAGCCTCCAAGGACGTCAGGGACAACTCAATCAGCCCCAGCATTTT
J gene: TRBJ1-5; clone size: many; V gene: TRBV20-1; D gene: TRBD1; CDR3 protein: CSASRGQGNNQPQHF; CDR3 DNA: TGCAGTGCTAGTAGGGGACAGGGGAATAATCAGCCCCAGCATTTT
J gene: TRBJ1-2; clone size: -; V gene: TRBV11-2; D gene: -; CDR3 protein: CASSLDRGASPSGDYGYTF; CDR3 DNA: TGTGCCAGCAGCTTAGATCGCGGCGCCAGCCCCTCTGGGGACTATGGCTACACCTTC
J gene: TRBJ2-3; clone size: many; V gene: TRBV7-8; D gene: TRBD2; CDR3 protein: CASSLLLAGASDTQYF; CDR3 DNA: TGTGCCAGCAGCTTACTACTAGCGGGGGCCTCAGATACGCAGTATTTT
J gene: TRBJ1-2; clone size: few; V gene: TRBV25-1; D gene: TRBD1; CDR3 protein: CASSEQGVYGYTF; CDR3 DNA: TGTGCCAGCAGTGAACAGGGGGTCTATGGCTACACCTTC
J gene: TRBJ2-1; clone size: many; V gene: TRBV4-2; D gene: -; CDR3 protein: CASSQVTGRAINNEQFF; CDR3 DNA: TGTGCCAGCAGCCAAGTAACGGGCAGGGCCATAAACAATGAGCAGTTCTTC
J gene: TRBJ2-1; clone size: few; V gene: TRBV11-2; D gene: TRBD1; CDR3 protein: CASSRQGGFANEQFF; CDR3 DNA: TGTGCCAGCTCGCGACAGGGGGGGTTTGCAAATGAGCAGTTCTTC
J gene: TRBJ1-4; clone size: few; V gene: TRBV7-2; D gene: -; CDR3 protein: CASSSGLAGEKLFF; CDR3 DNA: TGTGCCAGCAGCTCTGGGCTTGCCGGCGAAAAACTGTTTTTT
J gene: TRBJ2-7; clone size: -; V gene: TRBV11-2; D gene: TRBD1; CDR3 protein: CASRSTRTGEVEQYF; CDR3 DNA: TGTGCCAGCAGATCTACCCGGACAGGGGAGGTCGAGCAGTACTTC
J gene: TRBJ2-2; clone size: many; V gene: TRBV29-1; D gene: -; CDR3 protein: CSVRGDTGELFF; CDR3 DNA: TGCAGCGTTCGTGGGGACACCGGGGAGCTGTTTTTT
J gene: TRBJ2-3; clone size: many; V gene: TRBV6-1; D gene: -; CDR3 protein: CASSTQITDTQYF; CDR3 DNA: TGTGCCAGCAGTACGCAGATCACAGATACGCAGTATTTT
J gene: TRBJ2-7; clone size: many; V gene: TRBV2; D gene: TRBD2; CDR3 protein: CASRGYGSGSYEQYF; CDR3 DNA: TGTGCCAGCAGGGGTTACGGTAGCGGGAGCTACGAGCAGTACTTC
J gene: TRBJ1-2; clone size: many; V gene: TRBV3-1; D gene: -; CDR3 protein: CASSHRTADYGYTF; CDR3 DNA: TGTGCCAGCAGCCACCGGACTGCCGACTATGGCTACACCTTC
J gene: TRBJ1-1; clone size: many; V gene: TRBV10-3; D gene: TRBD1; CDR3 protein: CAIRNRGEAEAFF; CDR3 DNA: TGTGCCATCAGAAACAGGGGGGAGGCTGAAGCTTTCTTT